The clone carrying this TCR beta chain has a handful of counts. As yet, its antigen is unknown. Profiled with immunoSEQ multiplex PCR; TCRdb holds only in-frame clones, not every one. In the table there are approximately 72,000 clones, about 79% of which are singletons. CDR1 is SNHLY, CDR2 FYNNEI, per germline. The CDR3 has 14 residues. The V gene lost 3 bases and the J gene lost 5 bases, with 11 bases spanning the gap. These data come from a study of OX40 agonist ivuxolimab in advanced cancers. About the study: Patients assigned to dose escalation were diagnosed with hepatocellular carcinoma, melanoma, renal cell or head and neck cancer. Study-level findings and limits: Clones of CD4+ and CD8+ blood T cells grew by week 6 at doses of 0.1 to 3.0 mg/kg. Determination of antigen specificity was not performed for the expanded peripheral T cells.

J is TRBJ1-5 and V is TRBV2; a possible D gene is TRBD1 (5 bases). This clonotype was sampled from an adult with an advanced solid tumor such as melanoma, head and neck, liver or kidney cancer. Source: CD4+ or CD8+ T cells sorted from blood, taken in a trial of the OX40 agonist ivuxolimab. CDR3 protein: CASSDRWGHQPQHF. The CDR3 DNA reads as TGTGCCAGCAGTGATCGTTGGGGCCATCAGCCCCAGCATTTT.